One and the same sample provided the 5 T cell receptor beta chains below, sequenced in a study of human T cells and chemical hapten exposure. MiXCR, applied by TCRdb to the RACE reads, yields one record per CDR3 protein. The table includes 380,000 or so distinct CDR3 sequences, around 4.8% detected once. Time point: patch test 1, 2 weeks after DPC sensitization. Indicated treatment: therapeutic diphenylcyclopropenone sensitization with weekly scalp DPC. Here the sequenced sample was whole blood, taken in connection with sensitization to the hapten diphenylcyclopropenone (DPC). The receptors come from a woman between 45 and 65 years old with alopecia areata. Some clones in this sample may be carry-over from other donors' samples.

Here the CDR3 reads CSVERSGTEAFF. DNA of the CDR3: TGCAGCGTTGAAAGATCGGGGACTGAAGCTTTCTTT. The V and J genes are TRBV29-1 and TRBJ1-1; D uncertain. The CDR3 has 12 residues. Deletions cut 2 bases from V and 5 bases from J, with 9 bases between. Germline loops: CDR1 SQVTM, CDR2 ANQGSEA.

This clonotype was seen ten or more times. CDR3 loop: CASSSGRAWGPQHF. The CDR3 DNA reads TGTGCCAGCAGTTCCGGACGGGCGTGGGGGCCCCAGCATTTT. The chain links TRBV13 to TRBJ1-5, with D hard to call. Deletions cut 6 bases from V and 9 bases from J, with 18 bases between. CDR3 length: 14 amino acids. Germline-derived CDR1 and CDR2 are PRHDT and FYEKMQ (reference sequence). Complete variable domain (other parts from reference TRBV13 and TRBJ1-5): AAGVIQSPRHLIKEKRETATLKCYPIPRHDTVYWYQQGPGQDPQFLISFYEKMQSDKGSIPDRFSAQQFSDYHSELNMSSLELGDSALYFCASSSGRAWGPQHFGDGTRLSIL.

In this sample, this clonotype turned up many times. CDR3 nucleotide sequence: TGTGCCAGCAGCCGAGATTTTAGCGGGGGTCAAGAGACCCAGTACTTC. This codes for CASSRDFSGGQETQYF. J is TRBJ2-5 and V is TRBV3-1; 9 nucleotides line up with TRBD2. This CDR3 is 16 amino acids long. CDR1 is LGHDT, CDR2 YNNKEL, per germline (reference sequence). J gave up 2 bases and V 4 bases, and 8 bases lay outside the gene matches.

Concerning this clonotype: Just one base apart from a much larger clone, this may be a read error. The chain combines TRBV5-4 with TRBJ2-7; TRBD1 is a possible D gene (5 bases). Germline-derived CDR1 and CDR2 are SGHNT and YYREEE (reference sequence). CDR3 length equals 14 residues. V shed 1 base and J shed 5 bases, with 13 bases lying between them. CDR3 protein: CASSLQGDPHEQYF. The CDR3 nucleotides are TGTGCCAGCAGCTTGCAAGGGGATCCCCACGAGCAGTACTTC.

This clonotype was picked up many times. V usage is TRBV27 and J usage is TRBJ2-5, with unresolved D. This CDR3 is built from 15 residues. CDR1 and CDR2 from the germline V gene are MNHEY and SMNVEV (reference sequence). V gave up 3 bases and J gave up 5 bases, with 16 bases separating them. The chain's CDR3 is CASSFPVGRPETQYF. The CDR3 DNA reads TGTGCCAGCAGTTTTCCCGTCGGCAGGCCTGAGACCCAGTACTTC.